This T cell receptor (beta chain) was obtained from a study of T cell repertoires in cytomegalovirus infection. Background on the study: Selected CMV epitopes included recently identified HLA-C-restricted ones as well as well-studied HLA-B-restricted ones.

The CDR3 loop spans 14 amino acids. Each CDR3 protein is one row after TCRdb ran MiXCR on the reads. The sample consists of about 890,000 distinct CDR3 sequences, more than 25% of them appearing once. About this clonotype itself: Its matching antigen is unknown. A read error may account for a junction end that differs from germline.

Study-level results: HLA-C-restricted, CMV-specific TCR beta clonotypes were dominant ex vivo.

This clonotype originated in a human donor in good health (CMV status not recorded). Some clones in this sample may be carry-over from other donors' samples. The J gene is TRBJ2-7, the V gene TRBV12-3 or TRBV12-4, with a possible D match to TRBD1 (7 bases). Specimen: cultured CD8+ T cells from PBMCs, collected from culture after CMV antigen stimulation. CDR3 coding DNA: TGTGTCAGCGGGCCGGACAGGTTGTCGGACGAGCAGTACTTC. This encodes CVSGPDRLSDEQYF.